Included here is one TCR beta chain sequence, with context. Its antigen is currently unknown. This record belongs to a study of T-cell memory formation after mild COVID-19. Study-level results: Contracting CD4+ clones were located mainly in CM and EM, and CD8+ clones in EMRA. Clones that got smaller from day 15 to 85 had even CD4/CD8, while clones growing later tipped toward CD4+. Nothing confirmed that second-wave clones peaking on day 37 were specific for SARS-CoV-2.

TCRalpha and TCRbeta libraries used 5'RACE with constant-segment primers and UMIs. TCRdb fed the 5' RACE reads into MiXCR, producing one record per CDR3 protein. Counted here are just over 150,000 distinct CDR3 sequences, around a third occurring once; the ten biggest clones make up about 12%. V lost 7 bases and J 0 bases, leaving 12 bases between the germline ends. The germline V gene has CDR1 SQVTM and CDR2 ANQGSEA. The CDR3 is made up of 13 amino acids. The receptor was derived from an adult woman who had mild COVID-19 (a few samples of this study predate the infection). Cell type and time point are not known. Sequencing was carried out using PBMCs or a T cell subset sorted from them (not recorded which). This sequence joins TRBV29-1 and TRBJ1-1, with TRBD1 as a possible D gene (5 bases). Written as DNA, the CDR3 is TGCAGCGCCGGGACCGGAATGAACACTGAAGCTTTCTTT. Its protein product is CSAGTGMNTEAFF.